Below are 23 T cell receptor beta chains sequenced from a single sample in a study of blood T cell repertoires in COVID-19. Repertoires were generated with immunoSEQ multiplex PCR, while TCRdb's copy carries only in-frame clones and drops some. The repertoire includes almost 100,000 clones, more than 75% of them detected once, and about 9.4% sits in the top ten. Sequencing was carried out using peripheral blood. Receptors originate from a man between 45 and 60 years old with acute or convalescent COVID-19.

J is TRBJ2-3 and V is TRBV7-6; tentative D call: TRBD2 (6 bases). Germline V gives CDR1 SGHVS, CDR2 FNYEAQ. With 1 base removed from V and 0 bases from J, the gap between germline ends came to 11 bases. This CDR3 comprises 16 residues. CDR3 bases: TGTGCCAGCAGCTTAGATGCGGGGACTAGCACAGATACGCAGTATTTT. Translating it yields CASSLDAGTSTDTQYF.

The CDR3 is CASSPHRGLQVNTEAFF. The CDR3, as DNA: TGTGCCAGCTCACCACACAGGGGATTGCAGGTGAACACTGAAGCTTTCTTT. The chain recombines TRBV18 with TRBJ1-1; the match to TRBD1 covers 7 bases. The CDR3 runs 17 residues. Germline-derived CDR1 and CDR2 are KGHSH and LQKENI. V was pared by 1 base and J by 0 bases, with 8 bases of the junction left unmatched.

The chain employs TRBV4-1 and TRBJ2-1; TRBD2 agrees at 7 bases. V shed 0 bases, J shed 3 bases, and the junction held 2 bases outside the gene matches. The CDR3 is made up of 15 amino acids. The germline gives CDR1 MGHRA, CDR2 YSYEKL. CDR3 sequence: CASSQDGRFYNEQFF. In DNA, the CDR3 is TGCGCCAGCAGCCAAGACGGGAGGTTCTACAATGAGCAGTTCTTC.

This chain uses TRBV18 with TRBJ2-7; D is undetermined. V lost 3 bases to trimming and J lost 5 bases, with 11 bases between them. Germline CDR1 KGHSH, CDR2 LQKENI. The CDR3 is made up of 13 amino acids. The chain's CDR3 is CASSPLESNEQYF. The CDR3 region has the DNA TGTGCCAGCTCACCTCTAGAGTCGAACGAGCAGTACTTC.

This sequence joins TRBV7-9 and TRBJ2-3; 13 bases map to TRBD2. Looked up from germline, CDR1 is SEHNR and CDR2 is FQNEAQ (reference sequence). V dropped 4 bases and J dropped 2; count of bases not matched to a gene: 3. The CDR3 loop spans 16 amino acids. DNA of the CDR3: TGTGCCAGCAGCTCTGGACTAGCGGGAGTCACAGATACGCAGTATTTT. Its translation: CASSSGLAGVTDTQYF.

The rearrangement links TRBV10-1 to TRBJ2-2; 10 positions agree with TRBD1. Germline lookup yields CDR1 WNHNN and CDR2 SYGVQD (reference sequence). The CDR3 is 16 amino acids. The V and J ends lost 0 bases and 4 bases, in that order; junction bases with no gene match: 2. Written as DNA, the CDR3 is TGCGCCAGCAGTGAGTCCAGGACAGGGGGCACCGGGGAGCTGTTTTTT. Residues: CASSESRTGGTGELFF.

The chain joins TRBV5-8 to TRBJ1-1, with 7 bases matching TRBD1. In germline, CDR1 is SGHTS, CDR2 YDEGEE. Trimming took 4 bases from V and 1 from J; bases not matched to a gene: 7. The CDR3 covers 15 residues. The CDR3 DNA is TGTGCCAGCAGCCCGACGGGACAGCAGAACACTGAAGCTTTCTTT. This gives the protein CASSPTGQQNTEAFF. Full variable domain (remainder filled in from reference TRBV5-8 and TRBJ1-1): EAGVTQSPTHLIKTRGQQATLRCSPISGHTSVYWYQQALGLGLQFLLWYDEGEERNRGNFPPRFSGRQFPNYSSELNVNALELEDSALYLCASSPTGQQNTEAFFGQGTRLTVV.

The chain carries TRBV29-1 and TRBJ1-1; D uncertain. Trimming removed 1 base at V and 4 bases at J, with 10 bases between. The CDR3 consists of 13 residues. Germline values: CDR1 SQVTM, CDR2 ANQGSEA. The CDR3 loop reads CSVEVGVGTEAFF. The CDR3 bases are TGCAGCGTTGAAGTCGGGGTAGGCACTGAAGCTTTCTTT.

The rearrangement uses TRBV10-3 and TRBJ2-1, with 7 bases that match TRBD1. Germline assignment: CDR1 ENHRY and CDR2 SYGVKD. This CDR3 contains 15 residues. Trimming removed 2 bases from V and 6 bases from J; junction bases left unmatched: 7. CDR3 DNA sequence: TGTGCCATCAGTGAGGCGACAGGGTTTTCCAATGAGCAGTTCTTC. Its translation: CAISEATGFSNEQFF.

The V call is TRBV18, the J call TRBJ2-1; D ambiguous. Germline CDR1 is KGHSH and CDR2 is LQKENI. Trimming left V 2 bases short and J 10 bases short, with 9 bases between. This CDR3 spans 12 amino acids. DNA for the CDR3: TGTGCCAGCTCACCAGCGGTACGGGAGCAGTTCTTC. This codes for CASSPAVREQFF.

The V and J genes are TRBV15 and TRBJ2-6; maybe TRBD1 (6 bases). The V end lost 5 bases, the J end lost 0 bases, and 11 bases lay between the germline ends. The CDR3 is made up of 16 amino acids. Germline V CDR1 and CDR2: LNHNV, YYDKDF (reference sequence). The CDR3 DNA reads TGTGCCACCAGCCCTGGACAGTTCTCTGGGGCCAACGTCCTGACTTTC. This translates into CATSPGQFSGANVLTF.

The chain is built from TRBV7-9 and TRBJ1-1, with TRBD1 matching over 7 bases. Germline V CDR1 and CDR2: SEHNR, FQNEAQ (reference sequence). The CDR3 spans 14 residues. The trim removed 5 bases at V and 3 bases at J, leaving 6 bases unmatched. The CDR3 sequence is CASSPGQADTEAFF. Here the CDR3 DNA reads TGTGCCAGCAGCCCCGGACAGGCCGACACTGAAGCTTTCTTT.

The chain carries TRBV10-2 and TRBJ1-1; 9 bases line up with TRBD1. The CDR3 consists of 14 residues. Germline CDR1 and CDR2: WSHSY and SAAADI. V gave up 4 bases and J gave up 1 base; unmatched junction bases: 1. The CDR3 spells CASSGGQGNTEAFF. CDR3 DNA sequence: TGCGCCAGCAGTGGGGGACAGGGGAACACTGAAGCTTTCTTT.

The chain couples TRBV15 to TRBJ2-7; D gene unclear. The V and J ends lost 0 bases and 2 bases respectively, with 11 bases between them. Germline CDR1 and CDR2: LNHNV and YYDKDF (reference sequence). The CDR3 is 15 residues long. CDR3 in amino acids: CATSRERHSTYEQYF. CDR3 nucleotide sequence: TGTGCCACCAGCAGAGAGAGGCATTCTACCTACGAGCAGTACTTC.

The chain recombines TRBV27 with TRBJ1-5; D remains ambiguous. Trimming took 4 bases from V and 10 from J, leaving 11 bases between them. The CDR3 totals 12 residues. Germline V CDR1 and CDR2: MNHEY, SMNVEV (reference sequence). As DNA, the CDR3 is TGTGCCAGCAGTTCACAGACGGCACCCCAGCATTTT. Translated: CASSSQTAPQHF.

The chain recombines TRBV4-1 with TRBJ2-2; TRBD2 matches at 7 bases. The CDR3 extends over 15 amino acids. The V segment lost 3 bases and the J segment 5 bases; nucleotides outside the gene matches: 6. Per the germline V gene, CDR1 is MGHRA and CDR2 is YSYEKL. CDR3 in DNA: TGCGCCAGCAGCCACCCCTGGGGGGGGACCGGGGAGCTGTTTTTT. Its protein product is CASSHPWGGTGELFF.

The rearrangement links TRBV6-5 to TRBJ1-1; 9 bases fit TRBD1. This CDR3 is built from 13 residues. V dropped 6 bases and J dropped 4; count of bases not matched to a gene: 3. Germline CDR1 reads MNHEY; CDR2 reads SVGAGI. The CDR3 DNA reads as TGTGCCAGCAGGAGGGACAGGGCCACTGAAGCTTTCTTT. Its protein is CASRRDRATEAFF.

Here the CDR3 DNA reads TGTGCCAGCAGCATAAGTCAGGGGGATGGCTACACCTTC. As protein: CASSISQGDGYTF. The V and J genes are TRBV7-9 and TRBJ1-2, with 7 bases lining up with TRBD1. The trim removed 5 bases at V and 6 bases at J, leaving 6 bases unmatched. The CDR3 spans 13 residues. The germline V gene encodes CDR1 SEHNR and CDR2 FQNEAQ (reference sequence).

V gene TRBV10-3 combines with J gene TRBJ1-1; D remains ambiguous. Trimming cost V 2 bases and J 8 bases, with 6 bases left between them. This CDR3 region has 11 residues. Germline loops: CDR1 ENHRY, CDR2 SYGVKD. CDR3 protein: CAISENREAFF. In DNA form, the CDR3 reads TGTGCCATCAGTGAGAACAGAGAAGCTTTCTTT.

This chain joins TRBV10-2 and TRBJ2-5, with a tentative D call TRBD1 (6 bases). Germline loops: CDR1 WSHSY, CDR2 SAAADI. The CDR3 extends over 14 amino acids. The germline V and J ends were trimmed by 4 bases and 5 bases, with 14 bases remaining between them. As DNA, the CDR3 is TGCGCCAGCAGTGGAGGCAGGGGAACGGAGACCCAGTACTTC. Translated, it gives CASSGGRGTETQYF.

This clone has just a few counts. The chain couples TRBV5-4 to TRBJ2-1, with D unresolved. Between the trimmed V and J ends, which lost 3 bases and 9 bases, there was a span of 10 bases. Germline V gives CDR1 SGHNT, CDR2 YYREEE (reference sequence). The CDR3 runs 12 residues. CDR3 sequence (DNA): TGTGCCAGCAGCTCCGGGTCCCGTGAGCAGTTCTTC. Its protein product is CASSSGSREQFF.

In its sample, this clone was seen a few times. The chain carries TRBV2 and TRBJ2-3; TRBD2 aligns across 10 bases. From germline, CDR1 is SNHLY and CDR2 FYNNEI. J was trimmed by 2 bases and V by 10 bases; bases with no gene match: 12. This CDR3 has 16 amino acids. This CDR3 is CAIDRGLAENTDTQYF. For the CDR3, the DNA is TGTGCCATCGATCGCGGACTAGCGGAGAACACAGATACGCAGTATTTT.

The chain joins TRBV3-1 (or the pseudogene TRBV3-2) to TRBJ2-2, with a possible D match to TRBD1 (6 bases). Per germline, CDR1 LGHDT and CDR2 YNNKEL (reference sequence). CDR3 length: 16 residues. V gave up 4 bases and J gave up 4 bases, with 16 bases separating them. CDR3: CASSPTTGHRTGELFF. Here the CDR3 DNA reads TGTGCCAGCAGCCCGACCACAGGGCATCGCACCGGGGAGCTGTTTTTT.